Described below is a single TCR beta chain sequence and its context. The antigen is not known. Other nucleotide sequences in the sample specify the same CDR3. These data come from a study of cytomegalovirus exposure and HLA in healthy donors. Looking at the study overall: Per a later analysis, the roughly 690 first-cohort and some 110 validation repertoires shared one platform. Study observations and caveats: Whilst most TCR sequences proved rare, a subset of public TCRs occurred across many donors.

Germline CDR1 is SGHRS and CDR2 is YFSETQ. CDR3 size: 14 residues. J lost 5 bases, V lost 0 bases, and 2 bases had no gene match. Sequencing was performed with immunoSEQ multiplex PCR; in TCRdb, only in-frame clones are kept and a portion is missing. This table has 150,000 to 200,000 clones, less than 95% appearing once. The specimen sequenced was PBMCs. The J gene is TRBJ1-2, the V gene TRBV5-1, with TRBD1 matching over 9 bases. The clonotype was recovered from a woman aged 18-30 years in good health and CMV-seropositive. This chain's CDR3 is CASSLGQGVYGYTF. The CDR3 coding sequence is TGCGCCAGCAGCTTGGGACAGGGGGTATATGGCTACACCTTC.